The sequence of this T cell receptor (beta chain) was determined in a study of technical replicates of blood from a few donors. The repertoire was sequenced with immunoSEQ multiplex PCR; TCRdb's copy has only in-frame clones and lacks some. The table lists about 97,000 clones, approximately 96% of them singletons. V lost 4 bases to trimming and J lost 4 bases, with 9 bases between them. The CDR3 totals 13 residues. Germline lookup yields CDR1 MNHEY and CDR2 SVGAGI. The sequenced sample consisted of T cells isolated from PBMCs. The TCR was taken from a human donor in good health. The rearrangement joins TRBV6-5 to TRBJ2-3; tentatively, D is TRBD2 (5 bases). CDR3 sequence: CASSSSSADTQYF. The CDR3 DNA reads as TGTGCCAGCAGTTCTAGCAGCGCAGATACGCAGTATTTT.